This TCR beta chain came from a study of T-cell memory formation after mild COVID-19. Each CDR3 protein gets one entry after TCRdb re-called the 5' RACE reads with MiXCR. The sample lists about 560,000 distinct CDR3 sequences, less than 25% seen once, with 8.4% in the top ten. The CDR3 runs 15 residues. With 6 bases clipped from V and 4 bases from J, the junction kept 11 bases outside the gene matches. As concerns this clonotype: Its target is not known.

Findings and limits, study-wide: Prior to infection, memory already included some responding clones, suggesting cross-reactive memory joined. Second-wave clones with a day 37 peak had unconfirmed SARS-CoV-2 specificity. Clones that got smaller from day 15 to 85 had even CD4/CD8, while clones growing later tipped toward CD4+.

The sequence derives from an adult woman who had mild COVID-19 (a few samples of this study predate the infection). Cell type and time point are not known. Sequencing input: PBMCs or a T cell subset sorted from them (not recorded which). V usage is TRBV12-3 or TRBV12-4 and J usage is TRBJ2-5, with TRBD2 identical over 7 bases. CDR3 protein: CASRQGGREVETQYF. The CDR3 DNA reads as TGTGCCAGCAGGCAGGGCGGGAGAGAAGTAGAGACCCAGTACTTC.